The TCR beta chain under discussion was sequenced for a study of blood T cell repertoires in COVID-19. Study summary: Samples of COVID-19 (acute and convalescent) were obtained from the United States, Italy and Spain. Nucleic acid was either cDNA or gDNA, and it came from T cells, B-cell-depleted T cells, or PBMCs.

The CDR3 sequence is 16 residues long. Trimming took 6 bases from V and 8 from J, leaving 25 bases between them. CDR1 and CDR2 (germline): LNHDA, SQIVND (reference sequence). In the source study's methods: Estimated nucleated cell counts came from reference gene primer amplification. Profiled with immunoSEQ multiplex PCR; TCRdb holds only in-frame clones, not every one. V and J calls and clone size are those listed in that table; D and trimming were worked out from the DNA. The table includes around 280,000 clones, around 88% detected once. The receptor was isolated from a woman aged 25 to 39 who had recovered from COVID-19. Material: peripheral blood. This chain uses TRBV19 with TRBJ1-2; tentative D call: TRBD1 (5 bases). The chain's CDR3 is CASRREQRQGLRGYTF. The CDR3 DNA sequence: TGTGCCAGTAGGCGGGAGCAGAGGCAGGGACTGAGAGGCTACACCTTC. Based on the CDR3 plus reference TRBV19 and TRBJ1-2, the full variable domain is DGGITQSPKYLFRKEGQNVTLSCEQNLNHDAMYWYRQDPGQGLRLIYYSQIVNDFQKGDIAEGYSVSREKKESFPLTVTSAQKNPTAFYLCASRREQRQGLRGYTFGSGTRLTVV.